Each of the 22 T cell receptor beta chains below was sequenced from the same sample in a study of T cells in Graves' hyperthyroidism and ophthalmopathy (dated by TCRdb to between 2019 and 2020). The library was generated by multiplex PCR. TCRdb lists the instrument as Illumina HiSeq 2000. TCR beta CDR3 regions were amplified from RNA transcripts. For the first round of RT-PCR on the TCR CDR3, the HTBI primer set was used together with the Qiagen OneStep RT-PCR kit. TCRdb's own reprocessing of the public reads used fastp at Q25 and MiXCR and kept productive beta chains. CDR3 protein duplicates are merged, each entry listing the most common genes and DNA. This sample has more than 350,000 distinct CDR3 sequences in its table, and approximately 14% of those were observed once. Roughly a fifth of the sample is held by the ten biggest clonotypes. The material sequenced was blood. These receptors all come from a woman aged 55 to 70 with Graves' ophthalmopathy.

This clonotype came up many times. The gene calls are TRBV24-1 and TRBJ2-3; 9 bases agree with TRBD1. V shed 3 bases and J 2 bases; nucleotides not matched to a gene: 2. Germline CDR1 reads KGHDR; CDR2 reads SFDVKD. The CDR3 covers 15 residues. CDR3 protein: CATSDGTGYTDTQYF. The CDR3 DNA is TGTGCCACCAGTGATGGGACAGGGTACACAGATACGCAGTATTTT.

The CDR3 protein is CAWSGALLNTEAFF. DNA of the CDR3: TGTGCCTGGAGTGGCGCCTTATTGAACACTGAAGCTTTCTTT. The chain combines TRBV30 with TRBJ1-1; D not resolved. Trimming cost V 1 base and J 0 bases, with 9 bases left between them. CDR3 length equals 14 residues. The germline V gene has CDR1 GTSNPN and CDR2 SVGIG (reference sequence).

This clonotype appeared many times. CDR3 DNA sequence: TGTGCCAGCACGGAGAACAATGAGCAGTTCTTC. Its protein is CASTENNEQFF. J is TRBJ2-1 and V is TRBV7-9, with D unclear. Trimming shortened V by 7 bases and J by 5 bases, and 6 bases separated the two germline ends. This CDR3 is 11 amino acids long. Germline values: CDR1 SEHNR, CDR2 FQNEAQ (reference sequence).

This clonotype was counted ten times or more. The chain joins TRBV20-1 to TRBJ2-1, with 10 positions matching TRBD2. Germline V CDR1 and CDR2: DFQATT, SNEGSKA (reference sequence). There are 15 residues in the CDR3. With V trimmed by 6 bases and J by 5 bases, 10 bases remained unmatched. In DNA form, the CDR3 reads TGCAGTGCAAGTGGACTAGCGGCAGTTCACAATGAGCAGTTCTTC. This sequence encodes CSASGLAAVHNEQFF.

This clonotype was found many times. The rearrangement joins TRBV2 to TRBJ1-3; D gene unclear. Trimming removed 6 bases at V and 2 bases at J, with 8 bases between. The CDR3 contains 13 residues. Germline lookup yields CDR1 SNHLY and CDR2 FYNNEI. The CDR3: CASRWEAGNTIYF. CDR3 DNA: TGTGCCAGCAGATGGGAAGCTGGAAACACCATATATTTT.

This clonotype was detected only a few times. This chain joins TRBV9 and TRBJ1-2; the D gene is possibly TRBD1 (5 bases). The CDR3 contains 15 residues. The V end lost 3 bases, the J end lost 6 bases, and 18 bases lay between the germline ends. Germline CDR1 is SGDLS and CDR2 is YYNGEE. In DNA form, the CDR3 reads TGTGCCAGCAGCGGGGCCCAGGACGGGGACCATGGCTACACCTTC. Protein sequence: CASSGAQDGDHGYTF. Drawing the rest from reference TRBV9 and TRBJ1-2, the complete variable domain is DSGVTQTPKHLITATGQRVTLRCSPRSGDLSVYWYQQSLDQGLQFLIQYYNGEERAKGNILERFSAQQFPDLHSELNLSSLELGDSALYFCASSGAQDGDHGYTFGSGTRLTVV.

The chain uses TRBV7-2 and TRBJ2-6, with D perhaps matching TRBD1 (6 bases). V was cut by 1 base and J by 4 bases, with 14 bases left in between. From germline, CDR1 is SGHTA and CDR2 FQGNSA. The CDR3 sequence is 17 residues long. The CDR3 nucleotides are TGTGCCAGCAGCTTAGGGGCCCCAGGGACAGGGGCCAACGTCCTGACTTTC. This translates into CASSLGAPGTGANVLTF.

This clonotype was counted many times. The chain carries TRBV15 and TRBJ2-5, with D unresolved. Germline CDR1 is LNHNV and CDR2 is YYDKDF (reference sequence). The CDR3 consists of 13 residues. V was pared by 5 bases and J by 7 bases, with 14 bases between. CDR3 in amino acids: CATSDQTLGTQYF. In DNA, the CDR3 is TGTGCCACCAGCGACCAAACTTTGGGGACCCAGTACTTC.

J is TRBJ1-4 and V is TRBV4-1, with D unresolved. The length of the CDR3 is 14 residues. Between the trimmed V and J ends, which lost 3 bases and 10 bases, there was a span of 15 bases. Germline CDR1 MGHRA, CDR2 YSYEKL. The CDR3 here is CASSQPGGGVKLFF. The CDR3, as DNA: TGCGCCAGCAGCCAGCCGGGAGGAGGAGTAAAACTGTTTTTT.

The chain couples TRBV7-2 to TRBJ2-1; D perhaps matches TRBD1 (6 bases). This CDR3 has 16 amino acids. The germline V gene encodes CDR1 SGHTA and CDR2 FQGNSA. Trimming left V 0 bases short and J 7 bases short, with 16 bases between. The CDR3 spells CASSLAPGRGWNEQFF. The CDR3 DNA sequence: TGTGCCAGCAGCTTAGCCCCGGGCAGGGGTTGGAATGAGCAGTTCTTC.

This clonotype was found many times. V and J are TRBV20-1 and TRBJ2-3; tentatively, D is TRBD2 (6 bases). Per the germline V gene, CDR1 is DFQATT and CDR2 is SNEGSKA (reference sequence). CDR3 length: 16 residues. V gave up 6 bases and J gave up 2 bases, with 21 bases separating them. DNA for the CDR3: TGCAGTGCCCAGAATTTAGCGGACCTAGCCACAGATACGCAGTATTTT. Translation gives CSAQNLADLATDTQYF.

With regard to this clonotype: This could be a read error, since a much larger clone is one nucleotide away. The J gene is TRBJ2-5, the V gene TRBV20-1; 7 bases match TRBD2. Germline CDR1 DFQATT, CDR2 SNEGSKA (reference sequence). V dropped 4 bases and J dropped 4; count of bases not matched to a gene: 6. The CDR3 contains 13 residues. Here the CDR3 DNA reads TGCAGTGCTAAAGCGGGCGGGGGAGAGACCCAGTACTTC. This gives the protein CSAKAGGGETQYF.

This clonotype came up many times. The chain has TRBV7-9 and TRBJ2-5, with D perhaps TRBD1 (5 bases). Looked up from germline, CDR1 is SEHNR and CDR2 is FQNEAQ (reference sequence). This CDR3 region has 13 residues. Trimming took 1 base from V and 3 from J, leaving 6 bases between them. The CDR3 DNA sequence: TGTGCCAGCAGCTTAGTCAGGGAAGAGACCCAGTACTTC. Its translation is CASSLVREETQYF.

This clonotype was recorded many times. The chain uses TRBV7-6 and TRBJ2-1, with D uncertain. The CDR3 is made up of 15 amino acids. Germline V CDR1 and CDR2: SGHVS, FNYEAQ. Trimming pared 4 bases from V and 2 bases from J, leaving 12 bases between. The CDR3 here is CASSSSAGPYNEQFF. CDR3 nucleotides: TGTGCCAGCAGCTCCTCGGCCGGGCCCTACAATGAGCAGTTCTTC.

This clonotype was seen many times. CDR3 DNA: TGTGCCAGCAGCTTAGCGTGGACAGCCCGGGAGACCCAGTACTTC. It encodes CASSLAWTARETQYF. The chain combines TRBV7-9 with TRBJ2-5, with D perhaps TRBD1 (6 bases). Germline V gene lookup returns CDR1 SEHNR and CDR2 FQNEAQ (reference sequence). V shed 0 bases and J shed 5 bases, with 13 bases lying between them. The CDR3 is made up of 15 amino acids.

The table lists this clonotype with many counts. The chain has TRBV11-3 and TRBJ2-1; TRBD2 matches 9 bases. Germline V gene data show CDR1 as SGHNT and CDR2 as YENEEA. V lost 5 bases and J lost 6; bases outside the gene matches: 11. This CDR3 spans 16 amino acids. CDR3 in DNA: TGTGCCAGCAGCCCTGAATTAGCGGGAGTTGGCAATGAGCAGTTCTTC. Amino acids: CASSPELAGVGNEQFF.

Many counts were recorded for this clonotype. The chain has TRBV5-1 and TRBJ2-3; 8 bases are shared with TRBD2. Germline CDR1 and CDR2: SGHRS and YFSETQ. This CDR3 region has 16 residues. J gave up 2 bases and V 3 bases, and 8 bases lay outside the gene matches. The CDR3 DNA is TGCGCCAGCAGCTGGGGAGCGGGAGCGATCACAGATACGCAGTATTTT. The encoded protein is CASSWGAGAITDTQYF.

This clonotype was counted ten times or more. V usage is TRBV20-1 and J usage is TRBJ1-6; no clear D gene. V was clipped by 6 bases and J by 7 bases, with 13 bases between them. Germline values: CDR1 DFQATT, CDR2 SNEGSKA (reference sequence). This CDR3 contains 13 residues. CDR3 DNA sequence: TGCAGTGCGAGTTCCCAAGGGAATTCACCCCTCCACTTT. Translated, it gives CSASSQGNSPLHF.

This sequence joins TRBV18 and TRBJ1-4; 10 nucleotides line up with TRBD1. Unmatched junction bases numbered 9, after V lost 4 bases and J lost 10 bases. Germline V CDR1 and CDR2: KGHSH, LQKENI. The CDR3 is 15 amino acids. CDR3 sequence: CASSHRTGGNVKLFF. The CDR3 region has the DNA TGTGCCAGCTCACACCGGACAGGGGGGAACGTAAAACTGTTTTTT.

In its sample, this clonotype was seen many times. J is TRBJ2-7 and V is TRBV27, with 7 bases that match TRBD2. V dropped 2 bases and J dropped 4; count of bases not matched to a gene: 5. The germline V gene has CDR1 MNHEY and CDR2 SMNVEV (reference sequence). The CDR3 is 14 amino acids. For the CDR3, the DNA is TGTGCCAGCAGTTTAAGGCGGGAGAGGTACGAGCAGTACTTC. Its protein is CASSLRRERYEQYF.

This clonotype was seen more than once but under ten times. V usage is TRBV28 and J usage is TRBJ1-5; D call uncertain. Looked up from germline, CDR1 is MDHEN and CDR2 is SYDVKM. Trimming cost V 10 bases and J 2 bases, with 9 bases left between them. The CDR3 length is 12 residues. This CDR3 reads CATLSGNQPQHF. The CDR3 region has the DNA TGTGCCACCTTATCGGGCAATCAGCCCCAGCATTTT.

This rearrangement joins TRBV15 to TRBJ1-5; TRBD1 matches 7 bases. Trimming removed 2 bases from V and 6 bases from J; junction bases left unmatched: 7. The length of the CDR3 is 15 residues. From germline, CDR1 is LNHNV and CDR2 YYDKDF (reference sequence). This chain's CDR3 is CATSRPDRVGQPQHF. The CDR3 DNA is TGTGCCACCAGCAGACCAGACAGGGTTGGTCAGCCCCAGCATTTT. Using reference TRBV15 and TRBJ1-5 for the parts outside the CDR3, the full variable domain is DAMVIQNPRYQVTQFGKPVTLSCSQTLNHNVMYWYQQKSSQAPKLLFHYYDKDFNNEADTPDNFQSRRPNTSFCFLDIRSPGLGDTAMYLCATSRPDRVGQPQHFGDGTRLSIL.